The sequence of this TCR beta chain was determined in a study of sequential checkpoint blockade in melanoma. Trimming cost V 5 bases and J 0 bases; bases outside gene matches: 5. The germline CDR1 and CDR2 sequences are SGHNT and YENEEA. The CDR3 totals 16 residues. TCRdb keeps only in-frame clones here, not all; method: immunoSEQ multiplex PCR. In the table there are over 10,000 clones, 20% to 25% of which are singletons. This clone was counted between two and nine times. Treatment of the sample: randomized to nivolumab then ipilimumab (arm A) or the reverse (arm B). The gene calls are TRBV11-3 and TRBJ1-3; 9 nucleotides align to TRBD1. This TCR came from a human donor with melanoma. Sequencing was performed on tumor tissue (inferred from file names), taken from a patient given nivolumab and ipilimumab in sequence. CDR3 sequence reads: CASSAGQGDSGNTIYF. In DNA, the CDR3 is TGTGCCAGCAGCGCGGGACAGGGAGACTCTGGAAACACCATATATTTT.